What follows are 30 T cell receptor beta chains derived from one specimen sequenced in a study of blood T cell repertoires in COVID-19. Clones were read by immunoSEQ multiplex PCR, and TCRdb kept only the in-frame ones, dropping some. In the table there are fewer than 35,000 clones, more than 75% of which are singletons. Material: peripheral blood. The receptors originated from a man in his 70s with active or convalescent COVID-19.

DNA for the CDR3: TGTGCCTGGAGTGAGGCCTCCAGGGCTAATCAGCCCCAGCATTTT. Its translation: CAWSEASRANQPQHF. The chain has TRBV30 and TRBJ1-5, with D possibly TRBD1 on 5 matching bases. The germline V and J ends were trimmed by 1 base and 4 bases, with 14 bases remaining between them. From germline, CDR1 is GTSNPN and CDR2 SVGIG (reference sequence). The CDR3 contains 15 residues.

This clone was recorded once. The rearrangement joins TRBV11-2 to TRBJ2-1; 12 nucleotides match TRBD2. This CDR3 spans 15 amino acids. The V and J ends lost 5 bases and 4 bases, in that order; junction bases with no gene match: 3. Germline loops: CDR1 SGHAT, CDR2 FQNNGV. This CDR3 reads CASSLGTSGYNEQFF. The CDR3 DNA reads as TGTGCCAGCAGCCTTGGGACTAGCGGGTACAATGAGCAGTTCTTC. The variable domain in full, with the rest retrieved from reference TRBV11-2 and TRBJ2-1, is EAGVAQSPRYKIIEKRQSVAFWCNPISGHATLYWYQQILGQGPKLLIQFQNNGVVDDSQLPKDRFSAERLKGVDSTLKIQPAKLEDSAVYLCASSLGTSGYNEQFFGPGTRLTVL.

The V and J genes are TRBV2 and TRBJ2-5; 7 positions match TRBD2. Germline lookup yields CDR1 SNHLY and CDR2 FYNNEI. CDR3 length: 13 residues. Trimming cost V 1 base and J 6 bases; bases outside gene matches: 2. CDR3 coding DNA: TGTGCCAGCAGTGAAGGCGGGAGAAAGACCCAGTACTTC. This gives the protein CASSEGGRKTQYF.

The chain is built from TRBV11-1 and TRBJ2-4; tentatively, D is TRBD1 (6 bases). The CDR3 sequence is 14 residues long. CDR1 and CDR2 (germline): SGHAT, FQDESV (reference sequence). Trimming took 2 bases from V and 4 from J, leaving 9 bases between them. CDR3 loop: CASSLTQGKNIQYF. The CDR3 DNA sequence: TGTGCCAGCAGCTTAACTCAGGGGAAAAACATTCAGTACTTC.

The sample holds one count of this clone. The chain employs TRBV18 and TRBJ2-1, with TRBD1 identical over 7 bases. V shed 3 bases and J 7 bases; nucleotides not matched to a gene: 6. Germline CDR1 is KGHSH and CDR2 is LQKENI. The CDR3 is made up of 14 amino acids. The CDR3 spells CASSPETGRNEQFF. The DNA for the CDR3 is TGTGCCAGCTCACCGGAGACAGGGAGAAATGAGCAGTTCTTC.

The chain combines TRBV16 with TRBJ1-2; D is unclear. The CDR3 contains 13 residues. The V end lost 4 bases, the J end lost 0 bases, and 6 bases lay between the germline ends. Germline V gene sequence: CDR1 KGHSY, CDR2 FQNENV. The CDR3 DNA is TGTGCCAGCAGCCGGGCACCTAACTATGGCTACACCTTC. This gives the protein CASSRAPNYGYTF.

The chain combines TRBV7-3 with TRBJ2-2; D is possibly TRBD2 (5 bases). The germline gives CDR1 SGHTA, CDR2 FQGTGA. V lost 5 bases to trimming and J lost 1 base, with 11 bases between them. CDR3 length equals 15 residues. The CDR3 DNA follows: TGTGCCAGCAGCGGAGGCAGGAGGAACACCGGGGAGCTGTTTTTT. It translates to CASSGGRRNTGELFF.

The CDR3, as DNA: TGTGCCAGTAGTAATAGCTATACGCAGTATTTT. Protein: CASSNSYTQYF. The V call is TRBV19, the J call TRBJ2-3; D uncertain. V was cut by 4 bases and J by 7 bases, with 6 bases left in between. CDR1 and CDR2 (germline): LNHDA, SQIVND (reference sequence). The CDR3 runs to 11 residues.

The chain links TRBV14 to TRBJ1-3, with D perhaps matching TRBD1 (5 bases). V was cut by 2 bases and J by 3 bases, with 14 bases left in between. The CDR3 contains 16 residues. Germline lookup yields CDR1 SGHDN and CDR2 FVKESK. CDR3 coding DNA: TGTGCCAGCAGCCAACGGCCGGGACTGGGTGGAAACACCATATATTTT. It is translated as CASSQRPGLGGNTIYF.

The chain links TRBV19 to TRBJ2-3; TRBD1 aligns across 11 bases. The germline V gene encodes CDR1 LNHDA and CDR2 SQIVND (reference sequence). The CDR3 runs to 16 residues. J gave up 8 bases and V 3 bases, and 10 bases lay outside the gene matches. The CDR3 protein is CASSIPPDRGLGTQYF. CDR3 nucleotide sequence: TGTGCCAGTAGTATCCCCCCGGACAGGGGGCTGGGTACGCAGTATTTT.

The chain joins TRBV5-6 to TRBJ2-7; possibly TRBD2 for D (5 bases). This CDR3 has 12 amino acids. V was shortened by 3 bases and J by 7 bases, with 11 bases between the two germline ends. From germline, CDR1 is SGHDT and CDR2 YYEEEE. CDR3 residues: CASSSPPGEQYV. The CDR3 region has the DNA TGTGCCAGCAGCTCCCCCCCGGGAGAGCAGTACGTC.

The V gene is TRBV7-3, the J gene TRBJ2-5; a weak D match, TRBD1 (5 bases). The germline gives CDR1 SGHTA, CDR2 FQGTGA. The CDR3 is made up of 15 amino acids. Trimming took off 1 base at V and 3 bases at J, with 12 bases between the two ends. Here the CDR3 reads CASSLMGLEKETQYF. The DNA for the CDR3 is TGTGCCAGCAGCTTAATGGGGCTAGAGAAAGAGACCCAGTACTTC.

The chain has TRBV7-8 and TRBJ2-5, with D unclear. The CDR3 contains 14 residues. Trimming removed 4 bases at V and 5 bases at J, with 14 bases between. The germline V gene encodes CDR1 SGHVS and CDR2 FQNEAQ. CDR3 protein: CASSSRTPGETQYF. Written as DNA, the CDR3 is TGTGCCAGCAGCTCACGCACGCCCGGGGAGACCCAGTACTTC.

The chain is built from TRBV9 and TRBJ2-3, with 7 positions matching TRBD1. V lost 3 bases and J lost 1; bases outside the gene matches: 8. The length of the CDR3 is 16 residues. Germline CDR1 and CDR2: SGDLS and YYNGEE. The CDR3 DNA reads TGTGCCAGCAGCGCCCTGACAGGGCCACGCACAGATACGCAGTATTTT. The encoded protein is CASSALTGPRTDTQYF.

Here the CDR3 reads CASSFRGGRASGELFF. The CDR3 bases are TGTGCCAGCAGCTTTCGGGGCGGGAGGGCTTCCGGGGAGCTGTTTTTT. The chain couples TRBV7-3 to TRBJ2-2, with 9 bases aligning to TRBD2. The CDR3 length is 16 residues. Germline CDR1 and CDR2: SGHTA and FQGTGA. V lost 3 bases and J lost 6; bases outside the gene matches: 8.

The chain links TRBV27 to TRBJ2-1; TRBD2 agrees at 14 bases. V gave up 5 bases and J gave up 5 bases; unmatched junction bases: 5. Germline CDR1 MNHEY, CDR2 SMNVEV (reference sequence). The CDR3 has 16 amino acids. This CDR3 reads CASSQRLAGGNNEQFF. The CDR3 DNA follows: TGTGCCAGCAGTCAAAGACTAGCGGGAGGGAACAATGAGCAGTTCTTC.

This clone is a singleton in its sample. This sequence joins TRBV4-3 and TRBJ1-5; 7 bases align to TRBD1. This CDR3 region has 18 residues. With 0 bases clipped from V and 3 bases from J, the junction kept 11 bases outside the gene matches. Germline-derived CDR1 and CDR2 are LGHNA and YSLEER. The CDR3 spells CASSQESYTGVTNQPQHF. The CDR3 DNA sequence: TGCGCCAGCAGCCAAGAGTCTTACACAGGGGTGACCAATCAGCCCCAGCATTTT.

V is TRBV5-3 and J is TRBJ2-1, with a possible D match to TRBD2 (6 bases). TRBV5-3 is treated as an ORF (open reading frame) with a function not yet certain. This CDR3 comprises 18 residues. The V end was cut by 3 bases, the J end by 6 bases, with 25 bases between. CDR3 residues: CARSCTSFGLARSNEQFF. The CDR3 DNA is TGTGCCAGAAGCTGTACCTCCTTCGGGCTAGCGAGGTCCAATGAGCAGTTCTTC.

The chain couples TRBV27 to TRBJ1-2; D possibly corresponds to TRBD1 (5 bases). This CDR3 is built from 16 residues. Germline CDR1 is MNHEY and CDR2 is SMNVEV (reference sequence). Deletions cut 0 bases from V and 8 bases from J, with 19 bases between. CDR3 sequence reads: CASSLSLGGGLRGYTF. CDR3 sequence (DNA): TGTGCCAGCAGTTTATCTCTAGGCGGGGGACTTCGGGGCTACACCTTC.

The CDR3: CASTRETGYNSPLHF. The CDR3 bases are TGTGCCAGTACCCGGGAGACAGGGTATAATTCACCCCTCCACTTT. The J gene is TRBJ1-6, the V gene TRBV19; 7 bases align to TRBD1. The germline V gene has CDR1 LNHDA and CDR2 SQIVND (reference sequence). V lost 7 bases and J lost 4; bases outside the gene matches: 7. This CDR3 comprises 15 residues.

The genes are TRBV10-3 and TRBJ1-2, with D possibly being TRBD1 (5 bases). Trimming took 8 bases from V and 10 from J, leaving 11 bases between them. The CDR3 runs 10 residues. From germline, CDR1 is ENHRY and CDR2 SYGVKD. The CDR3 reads CAIFGGNYTF. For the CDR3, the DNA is TGTGCCATCTTTGGGGGGAACTACACCTTC.

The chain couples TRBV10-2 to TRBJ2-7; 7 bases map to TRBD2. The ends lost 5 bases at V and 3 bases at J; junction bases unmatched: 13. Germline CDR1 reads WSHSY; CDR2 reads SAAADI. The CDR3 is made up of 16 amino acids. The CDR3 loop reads CASSSSGTHSRYEQYV. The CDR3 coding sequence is TGCGCCAGCAGTTCCAGCGGGACCCATTCTCGCTACGAGCAGTACGTC.

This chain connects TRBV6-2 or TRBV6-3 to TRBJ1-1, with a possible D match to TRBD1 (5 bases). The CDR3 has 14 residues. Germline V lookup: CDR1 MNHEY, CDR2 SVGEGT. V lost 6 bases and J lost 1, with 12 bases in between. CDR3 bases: TGTGCCAGCAGCCTAAAGGGGCCGAACACTGAAGCTTTCTTT. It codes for CASSLKGPNTEAFF.

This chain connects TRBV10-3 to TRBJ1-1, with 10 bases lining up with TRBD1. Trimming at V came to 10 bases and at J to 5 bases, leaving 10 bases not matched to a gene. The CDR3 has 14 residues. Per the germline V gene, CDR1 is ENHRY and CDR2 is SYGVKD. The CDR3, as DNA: TGTGCCACCCACCCGACAGGGGGCGGAACTGAAGCTTTCTTT. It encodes CATHPTGGGTEAFF.

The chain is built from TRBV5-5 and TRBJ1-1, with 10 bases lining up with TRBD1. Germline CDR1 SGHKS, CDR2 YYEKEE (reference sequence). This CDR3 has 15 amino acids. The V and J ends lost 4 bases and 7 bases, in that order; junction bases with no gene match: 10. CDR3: CASSPTVRDRGEAFF. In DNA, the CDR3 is TGTGCCAGCAGCCCCACCGTTAGGGACAGGGGTGAAGCTTTCTTT.

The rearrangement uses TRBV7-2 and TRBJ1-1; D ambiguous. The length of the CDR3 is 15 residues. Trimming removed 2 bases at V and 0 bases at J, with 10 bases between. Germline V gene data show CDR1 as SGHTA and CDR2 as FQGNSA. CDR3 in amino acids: CASSLQAAMNTEAFF. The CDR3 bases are TGTGCCAGCAGCTTACAGGCAGCCATGAACACTGAAGCTTTCTTT.

CDR3 bases: TGTGCCAGCAGCGTAGGTCACGGTGGTAGAGATACGCAGTATTTT. This sequence encodes CASSVGHGGRDTQYF. The chain recombines TRBV9 with TRBJ2-3; D gene ambiguous. V was cut by 0 bases and J by 5 bases, with 13 bases left in between. This CDR3 region has 15 residues. Germline loops: CDR1 SGDLS, CDR2 YYNGEE.

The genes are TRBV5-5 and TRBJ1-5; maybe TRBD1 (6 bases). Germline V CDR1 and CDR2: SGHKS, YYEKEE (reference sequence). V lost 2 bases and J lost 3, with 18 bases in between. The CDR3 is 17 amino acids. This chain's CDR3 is CASSLIGGQGYNQPQHF. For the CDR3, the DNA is TGTGCCAGCAGCTTAATAGGGGGTCAGGGGTACAATCAGCCCCAGCATTTT.

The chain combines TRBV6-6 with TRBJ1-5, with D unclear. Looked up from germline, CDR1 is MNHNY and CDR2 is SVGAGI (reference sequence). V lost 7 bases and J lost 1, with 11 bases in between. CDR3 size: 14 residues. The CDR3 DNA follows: TGTGCCAGCACCGTCTCGGAGAGCAATCAGCCCCAGCATTTT. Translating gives CASTVSESNQPQHF.

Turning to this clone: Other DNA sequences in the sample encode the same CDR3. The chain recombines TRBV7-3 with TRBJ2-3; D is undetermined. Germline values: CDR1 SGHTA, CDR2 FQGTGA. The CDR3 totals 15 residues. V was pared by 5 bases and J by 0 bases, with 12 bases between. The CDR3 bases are TGTGCCAGCAGCAGAGCCGGTGGTAGCACAGATACGCAGTATTTT. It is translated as CASSRAGGSTDTQYF.